This entry concerns a single T cell receptor (beta chain). The PCR ran on 60 Vbeta and 13 Jbeta primers. Using immunoSEQ multiplex PCR, the repertoire was profiled, and TCRdb retains in-frame clones only, with some absent. This table holds 160,000 or so clones, over 70% found once. The entry originates in a study of cytomegalovirus exposure and HLA in healthy donors. There are 16 residues in the CDR3. V was trimmed by 0 bases and J by 5 bases, leaving 17 bases between them. Germline values: CDR1 SGDLS, CDR2 YYNGEE. The specimen sequenced was PBMCs. V and J are TRBV9 and TRBJ2-5, with D perhaps matching TRBD1 (7 bases). This receptor was identified in a man aged 45-65 years in good health and CMV-seropositive. CDR3 bases: TGTGCCAGCAGCGTAGGTCGACAGGGACTGGGGGAGACCCAGTACTTC. This encodes CASSVGRQGLGETQYF.